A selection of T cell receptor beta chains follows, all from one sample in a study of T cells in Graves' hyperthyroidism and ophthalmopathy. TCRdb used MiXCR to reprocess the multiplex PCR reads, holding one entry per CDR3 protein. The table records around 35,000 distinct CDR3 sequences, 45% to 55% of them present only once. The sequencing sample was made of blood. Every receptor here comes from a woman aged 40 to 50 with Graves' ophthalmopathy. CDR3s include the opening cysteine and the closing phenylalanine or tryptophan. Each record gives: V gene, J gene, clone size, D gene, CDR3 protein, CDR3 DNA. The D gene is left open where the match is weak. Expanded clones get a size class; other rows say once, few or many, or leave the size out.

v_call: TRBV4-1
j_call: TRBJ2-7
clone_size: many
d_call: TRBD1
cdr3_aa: CASSQPQGAHYEQYF
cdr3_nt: TGCGCCAGCAGCCAACCACAGGGGGCGCATTACGAGCAGTACTTC

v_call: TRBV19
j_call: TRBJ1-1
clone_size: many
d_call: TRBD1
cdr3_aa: CASSPGGQGNTEAFF
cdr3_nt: TGTGCCAGCAGTCCGGGGGGACAGGGGAACACTGAAGCTTTCTTT

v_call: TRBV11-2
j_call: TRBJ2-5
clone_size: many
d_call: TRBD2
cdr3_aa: CASSWTSEETQYF
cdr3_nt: TGTGCCAGCAGCTGGACTAGCGAGGAGACCCAGTACTTC

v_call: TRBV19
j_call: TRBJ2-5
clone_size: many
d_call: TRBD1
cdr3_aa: CASSTGGQETQYF
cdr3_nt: TGTGCCAGTAGTACAGGGGGTCAAGAGACCCAGTACTTC

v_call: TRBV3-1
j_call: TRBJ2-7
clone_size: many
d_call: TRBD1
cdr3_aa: CASSQETGFEQYF
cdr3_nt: TGTGCCAGCAGCCAGGAGACAGGGTTCGAGCAGTACTTC

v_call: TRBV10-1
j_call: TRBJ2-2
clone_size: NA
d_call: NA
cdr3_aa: CASSELGTTTGELFF
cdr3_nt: TGCGCCAGCTCCGAACTCGGGACAACTACCGGGGAGCTGTTTTTT

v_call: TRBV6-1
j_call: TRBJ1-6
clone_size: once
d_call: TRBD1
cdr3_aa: CASRSTGRNSPLHF
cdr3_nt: TGTGCCAGCAGGTCGACAGGGCGGAATTCACCCCTCCACTTT

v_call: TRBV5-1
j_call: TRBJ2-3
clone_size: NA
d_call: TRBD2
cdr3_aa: CASSSGLAAYNEQYF
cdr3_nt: TGCGCCAGCAGCTCGGGACTAGCGGCCTACAATGAGCAGTATTTT

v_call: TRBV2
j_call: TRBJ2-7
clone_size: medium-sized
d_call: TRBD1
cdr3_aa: CASSEIGQGYEQYF
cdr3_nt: TGTGCCAGCAGTGAAATCGGACAGGGCTACGAGCAGTACTTC

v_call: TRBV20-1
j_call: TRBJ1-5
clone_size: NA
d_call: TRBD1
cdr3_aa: CSAPRQGCNQPQHF
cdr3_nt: TGCAGTGCTCCTAGACAGGGTTGTAATCAGCCCCAGCATTTT

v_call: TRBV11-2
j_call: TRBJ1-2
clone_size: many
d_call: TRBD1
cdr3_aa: CASSPQGGTRVNGYTF
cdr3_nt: TGTGCCAGCAGCCCGCAGGGGGGAACTAGAGTAAATGGCTACACCTTC

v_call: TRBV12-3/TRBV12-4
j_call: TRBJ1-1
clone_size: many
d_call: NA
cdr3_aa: CATRGGGTEAFF
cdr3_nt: TGTGCCACAAGAGGGGGGGGTACTGAAGCTTTCTTT

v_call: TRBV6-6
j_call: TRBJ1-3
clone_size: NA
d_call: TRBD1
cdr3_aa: CASRSPGGSGDTIYF
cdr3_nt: TGTGCCAGCAGGTCACCAGGGGGCTCTGGAGACACTATATATTTT

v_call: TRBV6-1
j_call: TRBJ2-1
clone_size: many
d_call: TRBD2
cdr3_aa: CASSRGGSGRDNEQFF
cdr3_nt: TGTGCCAGCAGTAGAGGAGGTAGCGGGAGGGATAATGAGCAGTTCTTC

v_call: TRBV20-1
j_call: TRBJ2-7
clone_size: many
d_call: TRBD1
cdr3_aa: CSAVTPGTGGREQYF
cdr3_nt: TGCAGTGCTGTAACCCCCGGGACAGGGGGACGGGAGCAGTACTTC

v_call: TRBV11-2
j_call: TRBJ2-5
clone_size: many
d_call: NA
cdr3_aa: CASSLLKKSVETQYF
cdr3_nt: TGTGCCAGCAGCTTACTTAAGAAGTCTGTAGAGACCCAGTACTTC

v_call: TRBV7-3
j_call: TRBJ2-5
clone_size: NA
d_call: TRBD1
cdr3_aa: CASSPPGQGIGEQTQYF
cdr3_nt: TGTGCCAGCAGCCCGCCGGGACAGGGTATCGGGGAGCAGACCCAGTACTTC

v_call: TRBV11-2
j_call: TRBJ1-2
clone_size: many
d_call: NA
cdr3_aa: CASSLQGLRRGYTF
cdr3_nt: TGTGCCAGCAGCTTACAGGGACTCAGGAGGGGCTACACCTTC

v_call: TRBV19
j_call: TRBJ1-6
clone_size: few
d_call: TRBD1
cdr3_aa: CASSLGTGAYSPLHF
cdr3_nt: TGTGCCAGTAGTCTCGGGACAGGGGCATACTCACCCCTCCACTTT

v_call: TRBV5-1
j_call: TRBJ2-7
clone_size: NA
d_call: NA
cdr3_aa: CAGSQVGEGTPYEQYF
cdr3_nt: TGCGCCGGCAGCCAAGTTGGGGAGGGGACACCCTACGAGCAGTACTTC

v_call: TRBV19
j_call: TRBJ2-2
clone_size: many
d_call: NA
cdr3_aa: CASSPWTEMNTGELFF
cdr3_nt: TGTGCCAGTAGTCCCTGGACAGAGATGAACACCGGGGAGCTGTTTTTT

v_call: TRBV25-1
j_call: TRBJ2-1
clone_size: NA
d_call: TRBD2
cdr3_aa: CASSGRLAGYNEQFF
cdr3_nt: TGTGCCAGCAGTGGAAGACTAGCGGGTTACAATGAGCAGTTCTTC

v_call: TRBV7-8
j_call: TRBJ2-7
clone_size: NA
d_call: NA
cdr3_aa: CASSLDRVSYEQYF
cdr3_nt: TGTGCCAGCAGCTTAGACAGGGTCTCCTACGAGCAGTACTTC

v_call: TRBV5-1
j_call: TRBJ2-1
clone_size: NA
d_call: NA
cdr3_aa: CASSSAGDKEQFF
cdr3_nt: TGCGCCAGCAGCTCCGCAGGGGACAAGGAGCAGTTCTTC

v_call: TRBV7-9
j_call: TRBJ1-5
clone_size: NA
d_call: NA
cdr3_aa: CASSLRQGLGSNQGQPQHF
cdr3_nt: TGTGCCAGCAGCTTAAGGCAGGGGTTAGGGAGCAATCAGGGGCAGCCCCAGCATTTT

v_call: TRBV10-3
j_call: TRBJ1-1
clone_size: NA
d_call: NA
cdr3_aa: CAISLGNEQFFGPGLRTEAFF
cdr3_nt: NA

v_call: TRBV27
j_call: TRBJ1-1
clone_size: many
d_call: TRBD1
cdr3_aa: CASSLGTANTEAFF
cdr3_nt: TGTGCCAGCAGTTTGGGGACAGCAAACACTGAAGCTTTCTTT

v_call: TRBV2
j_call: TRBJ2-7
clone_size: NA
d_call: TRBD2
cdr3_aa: CASRPGLAGGRGEQYF
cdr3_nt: TGTGCCAGCAGACCGGGACTAGCGGGGGGGCGTGGCGAGCAGTACTTC

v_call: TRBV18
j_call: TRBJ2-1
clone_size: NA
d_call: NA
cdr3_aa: CASSRVYPGESSYNEQFF
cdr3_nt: TGTGCCAGCTCACGCGTCTACCCGGGGGAGAGCTCCTACAATGAGCAGTTCTTC

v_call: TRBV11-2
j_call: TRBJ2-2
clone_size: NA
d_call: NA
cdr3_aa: CASSLITRERFF
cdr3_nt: TGTGCCAGCAGCTTAATCACCAGGGAGCGGTTTTTT

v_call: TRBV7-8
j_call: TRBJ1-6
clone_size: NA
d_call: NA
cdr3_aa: CASSLAGANSYNSPLHF
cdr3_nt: TGTGCCAGCAGCTTAGCTGGGGCTAACTCCTATAATTCACCCCTCCACTTT

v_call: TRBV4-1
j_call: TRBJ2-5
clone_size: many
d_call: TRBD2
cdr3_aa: CASSQETGGRHETQYF
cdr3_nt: TGCGCCAGCAGCCAAGAAACGGGGGGGCGCCATGAGACCCAGTACTTC

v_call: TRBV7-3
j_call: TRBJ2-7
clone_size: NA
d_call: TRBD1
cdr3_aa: CASSCTRDRGPEQYF
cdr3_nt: TGTGCCAGCAGCTGCACCCGGGACAGGGGCCCCGAGCAGTACTTC

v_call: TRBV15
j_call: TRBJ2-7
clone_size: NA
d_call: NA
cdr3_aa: CATSRGGLNYEQYF
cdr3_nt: TGTGCCACCAGCAGGGGAGGCCTCAACTACGAGCAGTACTTC

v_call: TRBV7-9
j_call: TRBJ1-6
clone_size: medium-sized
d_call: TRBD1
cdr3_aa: CASSLEQGVLPLHF
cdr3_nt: TGTGCCAGCAGCTTAGAGCAGGGGGTCCTCCCCCTCCACTTT

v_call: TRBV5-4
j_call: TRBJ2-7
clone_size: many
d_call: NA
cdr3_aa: CASSLAHSYEQYF
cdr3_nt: TGTGCCAGCAGCTTGGCACACTCCTACGAGCAGTACTTC

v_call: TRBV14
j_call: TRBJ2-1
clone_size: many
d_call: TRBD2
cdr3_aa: CASSQEGLAGGYEQFF
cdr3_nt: TGTGCCAGCAGCCAAGAAGGACTAGCGGGAGGCTATGAGCAGTTCTTC

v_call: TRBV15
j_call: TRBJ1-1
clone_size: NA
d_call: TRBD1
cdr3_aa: CATSSRDREGTEAFF
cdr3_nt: TGTGCCACCAGCTCCCGGGACAGGGAGGGCACTGAAGCTTTCTTT

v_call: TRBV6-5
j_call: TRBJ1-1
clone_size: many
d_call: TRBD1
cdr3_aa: CASSYERQGRGEAFF
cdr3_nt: TGTGCCAGCAGTTACGAACGACAGGGGCGAGGTGAAGCTTTCTTT

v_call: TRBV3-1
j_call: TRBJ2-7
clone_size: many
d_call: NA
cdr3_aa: CASSQTERGIHF
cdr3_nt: TGTGCCAGCAGCCAAACCGAGAGGGGAATTCACTTC

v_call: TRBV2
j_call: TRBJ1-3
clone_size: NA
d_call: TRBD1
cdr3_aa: CASARWTGGRNTIYF
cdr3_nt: TGTGCCAGCGCTCGGTGGACAGGGGGAAGAAACACCATATATTTT

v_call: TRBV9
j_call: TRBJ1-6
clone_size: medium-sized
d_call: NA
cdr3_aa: CASSAWAGRNSPLHF
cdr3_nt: TGTGCCAGCAGCGCTTGGGCGGGGAGGAATTCACCCCTCCACTTT

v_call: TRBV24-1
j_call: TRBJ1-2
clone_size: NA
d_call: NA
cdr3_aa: CVHSVPFRVAIFLCANYGHTF
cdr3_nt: TGTGTCCACAGTGTCCCTTTTAGAGTGGCTATATTCTTATGTGCTAACTATGGCCACACCTTC

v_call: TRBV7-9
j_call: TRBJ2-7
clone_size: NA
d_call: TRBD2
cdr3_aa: CASSLTAGSYEQYF
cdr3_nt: TGTGCCAGCAGCCTTACAGCGGGATCGTACGAGCAGTACTTC

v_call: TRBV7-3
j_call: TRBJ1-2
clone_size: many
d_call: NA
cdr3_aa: CASSSIWTIANYGYTF
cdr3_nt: TGTGCCAGCAGCTCTATCTGGACTATAGCTAACTATGGCTACACCTTC

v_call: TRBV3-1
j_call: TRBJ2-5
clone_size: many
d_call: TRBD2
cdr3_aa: CASSQGGGRVKTQYF
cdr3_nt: TGTGCCAGCAGCCAAGGGGGTGGGAGGGTCAAGACCCAGTACTTC

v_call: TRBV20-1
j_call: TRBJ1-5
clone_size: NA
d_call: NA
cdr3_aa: CSARDTHQPQHF
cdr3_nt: TGCAGTGCTAGGGACACCCATCAGCCCCAGCATTTT

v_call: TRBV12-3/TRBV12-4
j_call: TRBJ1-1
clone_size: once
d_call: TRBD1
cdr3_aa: CASSRTGNEASF
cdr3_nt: TGTGCCAGTAGCCGGACAGGGAATGAAGCTTCCTTT

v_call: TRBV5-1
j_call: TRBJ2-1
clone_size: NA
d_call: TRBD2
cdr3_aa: CASSWTSGGNEQFF
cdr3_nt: TGCGCCAGCAGCTGGACTAGCGGGGGTAATGAGCAGTTCTTC

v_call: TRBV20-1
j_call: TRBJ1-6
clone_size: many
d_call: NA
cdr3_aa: CSARDRGGINPSSPLHF
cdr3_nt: TGCAGTGCTAGAGATAGGGGGGGGATAAATCCAAGTTCACCCCTCCACTTT

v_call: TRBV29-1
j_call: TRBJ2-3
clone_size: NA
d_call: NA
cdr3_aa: CSVEGAGADTQYF
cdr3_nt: TGCAGCGTTGAAGGGGCCGGGGCAGATACGCAGTATTTT

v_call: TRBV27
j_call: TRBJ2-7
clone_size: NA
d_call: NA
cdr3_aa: CASILRLYF
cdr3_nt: TGTGCCAGCATTCTGAGGCTGTACTTC

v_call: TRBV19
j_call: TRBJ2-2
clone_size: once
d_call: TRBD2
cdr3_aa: CASSILAGGPLRGELFF
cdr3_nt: TGTGCCAGTAGTATTCTAGCGGGAGGGCCGTTACGAGGGGAGCTGTTTTTT

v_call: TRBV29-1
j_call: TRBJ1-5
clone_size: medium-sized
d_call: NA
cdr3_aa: CSAKGRGNQPQHF
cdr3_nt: TGCAGCGCAAAGGGTCGGGGCAATCAGCCCCAGCATTTT

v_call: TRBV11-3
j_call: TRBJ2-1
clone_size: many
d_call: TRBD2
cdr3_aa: CASSLLYGLAGVNEQFF
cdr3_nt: TGTGCCAGCAGCCTACTCTATGGGCTAGCGGGAGTGAATGAGCAGTTCTTC

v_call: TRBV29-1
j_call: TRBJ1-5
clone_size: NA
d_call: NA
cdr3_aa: CSAATGGQPQHF
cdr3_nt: TGCAGCGCGGCTACGGGGGGTCAGCCCCAGCATTTT

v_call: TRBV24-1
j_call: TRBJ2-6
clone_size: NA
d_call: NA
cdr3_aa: CATSVLGQGANVLTF
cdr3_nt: TGTGCCACCAGTGTTTTGGGGCAGGGGGCCAACGTCCTGACTTTC

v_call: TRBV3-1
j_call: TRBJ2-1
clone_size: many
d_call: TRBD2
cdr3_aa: CASSPIAGGPNEQFF
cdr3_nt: TGTGCCAGCAGCCCGATAGCGGGGGGGCCAAATGAGCAGTTCTTC

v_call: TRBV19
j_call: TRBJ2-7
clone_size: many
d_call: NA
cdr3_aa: CASSNLKPGAYEQYF
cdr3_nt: TGTGCCAGTAGCAACCTCAAACCCGGGGCCTACGAGCAGTACTTC

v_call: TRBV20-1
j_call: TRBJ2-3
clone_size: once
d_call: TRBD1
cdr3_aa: CSATQGAGLPSTDTQYF
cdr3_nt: TGCAGTGCTACACAGGGGGCGGGGCTCCCTAGCACAGATACGCAGTATTTT